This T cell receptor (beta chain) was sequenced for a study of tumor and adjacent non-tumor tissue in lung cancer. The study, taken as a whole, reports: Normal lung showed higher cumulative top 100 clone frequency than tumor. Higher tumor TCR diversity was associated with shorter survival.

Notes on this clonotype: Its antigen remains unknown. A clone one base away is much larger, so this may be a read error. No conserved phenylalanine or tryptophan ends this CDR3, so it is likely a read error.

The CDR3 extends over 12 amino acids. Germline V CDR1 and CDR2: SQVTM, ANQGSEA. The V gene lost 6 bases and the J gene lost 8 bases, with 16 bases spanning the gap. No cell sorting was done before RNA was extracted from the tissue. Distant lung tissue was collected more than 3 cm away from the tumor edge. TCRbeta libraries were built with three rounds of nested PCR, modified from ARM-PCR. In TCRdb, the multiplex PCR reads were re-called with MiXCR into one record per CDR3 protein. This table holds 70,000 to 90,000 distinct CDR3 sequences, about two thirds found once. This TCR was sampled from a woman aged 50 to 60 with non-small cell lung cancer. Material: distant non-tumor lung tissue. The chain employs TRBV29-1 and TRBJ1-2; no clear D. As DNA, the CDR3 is TGCAGCGTGGACCGAAAGGAGCGGGGCTACACCATC. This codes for CSVDRKERGYTI.